The 20 T cell receptor beta chains below were found in one sample sequenced in a study of shared clonotypes between healthy human individuals. Naive CD8 cells were CD45RO-negative, positively selected for CCR7, excluding terminally differentiated effector memory CD45RA+ cells. Using immunoSEQ multiplex PCR, the repertoire was profiled, and TCRdb retains in-frame clones only, with some absent. In the table there are approximately 1.9 million clones, 93% of which are singletons. The sample taken for sequencing was naive CD8+ T cells from PBMCs. These receptors came from a man younger than 35 in good health. Some clones in this sample may be carry-over from other donors' samples.

Remarks on this clone: This sample includes further DNA sequences coding for the same CDR3. This chain uses TRBV27 with TRBJ2-2; D unresolved. The CDR3 runs 13 residues. The germline V and J ends were trimmed by 6 bases and 5 bases, with 10 bases remaining between them. CDR1 and CDR2 (germline): MNHEY, SMNVEV (reference sequence). This CDR3 is CASSPRLTGELFF. For the CDR3, the DNA is TGTGCCAGCAGCCCGAGGTTGACCGGGGAGCTGTTTTTT.

This clone was picked up one time. The chain has TRBV28 and TRBJ1-2; D might be TRBD1 (5 bases). Per germline, CDR1 MDHEN and CDR2 SYDVKM. The CDR3 totals 16 residues. V was shortened by 5 bases and J by 2 bases, with 18 bases between the two germline ends. CDR3 in amino acids: CASSTRRLGANYGYTF. The CDR3 DNA is TGTGCCAGCAGTACCCGCCGATTAGGGGCAAACTATGGCTACACCTTC.

The chain couples TRBV6-5 to TRBJ1-2, with D maybe TRBD1 (6 bases). The V and J ends lost 2 bases and 10 bases respectively, with 11 bases between them. CDR3 length equals 12 residues. Germline V CDR1 and CDR2: MNHEY, SVGAGI. The DNA for the CDR3 is TGTGCCAGCAGTTACGACAGGACCTTCTACACCTTC. This codes for CASSYDRTFYTF.

This rearrangement joins TRBV6-5 to TRBJ1-1, with no clear D. The germline gives CDR1 MNHEY, CDR2 SVGAGI. This CDR3 is built from 13 residues. Trimming left V 8 bases short and J 1 base short, with 11 bases between. CDR3 in amino acids: CASVPWGNTEAFF. The CDR3, as DNA: TGTGCCAGCGTCCCGTGGGGGAACACTGAAGCTTTCTTT.

The V and J genes are TRBV27 and TRBJ2-7; 8 bases fit TRBD2. From germline, CDR1 is MNHEY and CDR2 SMNVEV (reference sequence). The CDR3 length is 15 residues. V lost 2 bases, J lost 2 bases, and 5 bases stayed unmatched. The CDR3 reads CASSLLGLATYEQYF. In nucleotides, the CDR3 is TGTGCCAGCAGTTTACTTGGACTAGCAACCTACGAGCAGTACTTC.

CDR3 in amino acids: CASSKRGGRETQYF. CDR3 nucleotide sequence: TGTGCCAGCAGCAAACGAGGGGGACGAGAGACCCAGTACTTC. The rearrangement links TRBV14 to TRBJ2-5, with D perhaps TRBD1 (6 bases). Trimming pared 5 bases from V and 4 bases from J, leaving 14 bases between. The germline V gene has CDR1 SGHDN and CDR2 FVKESK. The CDR3 length is 14 residues.

The V and J genes are TRBV6-5 and TRBJ2-1; no definite D call. The CDR3 is made up of 13 amino acids. V was clipped by 5 bases and J by 0 bases, with 5 bases between them. Germline V lookup: CDR1 MNHEY, CDR2 SVGAGI. CDR3 nucleotide sequence: TGTGCCAGCAGTATAAGCTCCTACAATGAGCAGTTCTTC. Encoded protein: CASSISSYNEQFF.

The chain carries TRBV5-4 and TRBJ2-5; D may correspond to TRBD1 or TRBD2 (5 bases each). The end of the DNA fits TRBJ2-7 better, so the J call may be wrong. Germline V lookup: CDR1 SGHNT, CDR2 YYREEE (reference sequence). The CDR3 totals 14 residues. The CDR3: CASINGAVGSEQYF. The CDR3 coding sequence is TGTGCCAGCATCAACGGGGCTGTGGGATCCGAGCAGTACTTC.

The chain carries TRBV28 and TRBJ2-5; 14 nucleotides match TRBD2. The CDR3 contains 17 residues. The V gene's germline CDR1 is MDHEN and CDR2 SYDVKM. J was trimmed by 5 bases and V by 6 bases; bases with no gene match: 11. The CDR3 sequence is CASSHKGGLAGVETQYF. The CDR3 bases are TGTGCCAGCAGCCACAAAGGGGGACTAGCGGGAGTGGAGACCCAGTACTTC. Combining the CDR3 with reference TRBV28 and TRBJ2-5 gives the whole variable domain DVKVTQSSRYLVKRTGEKVFLECVQDMDHENMFWYRQDPGLGLRLIYFSYDVKMKEKGDIPEGYSVSREKKERFSLILESASTNQTSMYLCASSHKGGLAGVETQYFGPGTRLLVL.

The chain joins TRBV5-1 to TRBJ1-2, with a tentative D call TRBD1 (6 bases). Germline CDR1 reads SGHRS; CDR2 reads YFSETQ. Trimming took off 7 bases at V and 4 bases at J, with 20 bases between the two ends. This CDR3 contains 15 residues. CDR3 in amino acids: CASSPDEGVGYGYTF. DNA for the CDR3: TGCGCCAGCTCCCCGGATGAGGGGGTGGGCTATGGCTACACCTTC. Full variable domain (remainder filled in from reference TRBV5-1 and TRBJ1-2): KAGVTQTPRYLIKTRGQQVTLSCSPISGHRSVSWYQQTPGQGLQFLFEYFSETQRNKGNFPGRFSGRQFSNSRSEMNVSTLELGDSALYLCASSPDEGVGYGYTFGSGTRLTVV.

Notes on this clone: Other DNA sequences from this sample encode an identical CDR3 as well. CDR3 nucleotide sequence: TGTGCCAGCAGCTCCACTCTAGCGGGGGAGCAGTTCTTC. This sequence encodes CASSSTLAGEQFF. This chain joins TRBV7-3 and TRBJ2-1, with 9 positions matching TRBD2. The germline V gene has CDR1 SGHTA and CDR2 FQGTGA. The CDR3 is made up of 13 amino acids. V gave up 4 bases and J gave up 10 bases; unmatched junction bases: 5.

V is TRBV6-5 and J is TRBJ2-7; 9 nucleotides match TRBD1. With V trimmed by 4 bases and J by 3 bases, 4 bases remained unmatched. CDR1 MNHEY and CDR2 SVGAGI come from the germline V gene. The CDR3 contains 14 residues. CDR3 amino acids: CASSFGTGSYEQYF. The CDR3 DNA follows: TGTGCCAGCAGTTTCGGGACAGGGAGCTACGAGCAGTACTTC.

V usage is TRBV7-8 and J usage is TRBJ2-3; 8 bases agree with TRBD2. V lost 7 bases, J lost 3 bases, and 12 bases stayed unmatched. Germline CDR1 SGHVS, CDR2 FQNEAQ. CDR3 size: 16 residues. CDR3 sequence: CASTKNGRALTDTQYF. The DNA for the CDR3 is TGTGCCAGCACCAAGAACGGGAGGGCCCTTACAGATACGCAGTATTTT.

The rearrangement links TRBV28 to TRBJ2-7; the match to TRBD2 covers 10 bases. Germline V lookup: CDR1 MDHEN, CDR2 SYDVKM. V shed 4 bases and J 7 bases; nucleotides not matched to a gene: 7. The CDR3 sequence is 14 residues long. CDR3 sequence reads: CASSWLAGVQEQYF. The CDR3 DNA reads TGTGCCAGCAGTTGGCTAGCGGGAGTACAAGAGCAGTACTTC.

The CDR3 DNA sequence: TGTGCCAGTAGTATTGATGGTAACTCTGGAAACACCATATATTTT. It specifies CASSIDGNSGNTIYF. V gene TRBV19 combines with J gene TRBJ1-3; no clear D. This CDR3 region has 15 residues. In germline, CDR1 is LNHDA, CDR2 SQIVND (reference sequence). V lost 3 bases, J lost 0 bases, and 9 bases lay in between.

The chain carries TRBV2 and TRBJ1-3; TRBD1 aligns across 7 bases. V lost 6 bases to trimming and J lost 3 bases; unmatched junction nucleotides: 8. The CDR3 is made up of 15 amino acids. CDR1 and CDR2 from the germline V gene are SNHLY and FYNNEI. Here the CDR3 DNA reads TGTGCCAGCAGCCCCAAGACAGGGATTGGAAACACCATATATTTT. Its protein product is CASSPKTGIGNTIYF.

The J gene is TRBJ1-1, the V gene TRBV28; the D gene is possibly TRBD1 (5 bases). CDR1 MDHEN and CDR2 SYDVKM come from the germline V gene. This CDR3 has 16 residues. Deletions cut 6 bases from V and 1 base from J, with 18 bases between. CDR3 region: CASSLLGGATNTEAFF. Here the CDR3 DNA reads TGTGCCAGCAGCCTACTGGGAGGGGCGACGAACACTGAAGCTTTCTTT.

CDR3 nucleotides: TGTGCCTGGGGGGGGACAGATATCTATGGCTACACCTTC. Translated, it gives CAWGGTDIYGYTF. V is TRBV30 and J is TRBJ1-2; 7 bases fit TRBD1. The germline V gene encodes CDR1 GTSNPN and CDR2 SVGIG (reference sequence). CDR3 length: 13 residues. V lost 5 bases, J lost 4 bases, and 7 bases stayed unmatched.

This clone was detected once. V gene TRBV6-6 combines with J gene TRBJ1-3, with no clear D. Looked up from germline, CDR1 is MNHNY and CDR2 is SVGAGI (reference sequence). Trimming shortened V by 6 bases and J by 0 bases, and 15 bases separated the two germline ends. The CDR3 sequence is 16 residues long. CDR3 loop: CASSQEMPYSGNTIYF. Here the CDR3 DNA reads TGTGCCAGCAGCCAGGAGATGCCTTACTCTGGAAACACCATATATTTT.

Worth noting for this clone: Within the sample, other DNA sequences also encode this same CDR3. The chain carries TRBV27 and TRBJ1-1; D ambiguous. The CDR3 consists of 13 residues. Germline CDR1 is MNHEY and CDR2 is SMNVEV (reference sequence). V lost 2 bases and J 1 base, leaving 5 bases between the germline ends. For the CDR3, the DNA is TGTGCCAGCAGTTTAACCTGGAACACTGAAGCTTTCTTT. Its translation: CASSLTWNTEAFF.